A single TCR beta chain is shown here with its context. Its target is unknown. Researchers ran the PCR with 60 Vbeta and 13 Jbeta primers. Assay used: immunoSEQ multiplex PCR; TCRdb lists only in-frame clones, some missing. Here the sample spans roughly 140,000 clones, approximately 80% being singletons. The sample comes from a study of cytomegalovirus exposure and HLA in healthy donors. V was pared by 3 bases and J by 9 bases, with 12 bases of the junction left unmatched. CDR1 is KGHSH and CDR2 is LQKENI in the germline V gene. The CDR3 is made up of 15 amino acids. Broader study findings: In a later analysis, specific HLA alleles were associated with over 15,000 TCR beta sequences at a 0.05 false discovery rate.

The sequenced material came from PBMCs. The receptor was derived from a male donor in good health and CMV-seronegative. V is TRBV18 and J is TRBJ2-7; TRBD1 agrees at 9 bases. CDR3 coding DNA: TGTGCCAGCTCACCGGCGGGACAGGGTTTAATTGTGCAGTACTTC. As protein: CASSPAGQGLIVQYF.